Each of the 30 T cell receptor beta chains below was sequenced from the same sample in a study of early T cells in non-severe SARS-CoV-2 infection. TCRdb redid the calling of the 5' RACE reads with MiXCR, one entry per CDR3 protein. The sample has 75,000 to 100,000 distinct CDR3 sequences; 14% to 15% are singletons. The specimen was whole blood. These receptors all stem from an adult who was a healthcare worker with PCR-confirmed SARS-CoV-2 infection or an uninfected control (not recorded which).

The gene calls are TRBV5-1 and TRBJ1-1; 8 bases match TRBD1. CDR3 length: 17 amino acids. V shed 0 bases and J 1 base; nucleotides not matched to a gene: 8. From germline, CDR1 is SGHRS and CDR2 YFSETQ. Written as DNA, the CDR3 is TGCGCCAGCAGCTTGGTTGCGCAGGGGGCTCGGAACACTGAAGCTTTCTTT. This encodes CASSLVAQGARNTEAFF.

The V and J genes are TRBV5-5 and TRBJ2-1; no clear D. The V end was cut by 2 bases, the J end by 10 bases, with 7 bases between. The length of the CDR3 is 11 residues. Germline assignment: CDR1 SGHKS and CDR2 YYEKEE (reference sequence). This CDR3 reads CASSFRIEQFF. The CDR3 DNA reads TGTGCCAGCAGCTTCCGAATAGAGCAGTTCTTC.

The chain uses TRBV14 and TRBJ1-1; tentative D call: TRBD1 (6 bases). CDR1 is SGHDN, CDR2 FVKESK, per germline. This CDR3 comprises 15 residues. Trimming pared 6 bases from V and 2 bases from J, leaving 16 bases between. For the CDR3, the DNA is TGTGCCAGCAGTCGAATACAGGGAGTCAACACTGAAGCTTTCTTT. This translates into CASSRIQGVNTEAFF.

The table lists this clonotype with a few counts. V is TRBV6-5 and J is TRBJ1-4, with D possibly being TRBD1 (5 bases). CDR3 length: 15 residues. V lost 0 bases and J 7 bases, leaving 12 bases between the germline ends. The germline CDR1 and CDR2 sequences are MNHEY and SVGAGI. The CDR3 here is CASSYSTRVGEKLFF. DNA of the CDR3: TGTGCCAGCAGTTACTCGACCAGGGTCGGTGAAAAACTGTTTTTT.

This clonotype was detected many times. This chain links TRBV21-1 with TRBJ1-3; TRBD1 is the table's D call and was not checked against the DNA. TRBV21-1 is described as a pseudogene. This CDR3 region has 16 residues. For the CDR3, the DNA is TGTGCCAGCAGCAAAGCGGACAGCCCCTCTGGAAACACCATATATTTT. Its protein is CASSKADSPSGNTIYF.

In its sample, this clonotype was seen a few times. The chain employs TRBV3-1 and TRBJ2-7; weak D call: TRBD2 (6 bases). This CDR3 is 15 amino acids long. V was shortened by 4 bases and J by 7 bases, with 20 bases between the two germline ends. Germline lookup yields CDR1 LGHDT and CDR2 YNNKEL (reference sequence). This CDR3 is CASSPLLAGLGEQYV. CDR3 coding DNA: TGTGCCAGCAGCCCACTGCTCGCGGGGCTCGGGGAGCAGTACGTC.

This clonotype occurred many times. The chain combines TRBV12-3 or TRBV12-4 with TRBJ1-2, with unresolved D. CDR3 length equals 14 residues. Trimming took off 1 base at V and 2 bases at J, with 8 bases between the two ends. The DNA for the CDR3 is TGTGCCAGCAGTTTAGGCACAGCGAACTATGGCTACACCTTC. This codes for CASSLGTANYGYTF.

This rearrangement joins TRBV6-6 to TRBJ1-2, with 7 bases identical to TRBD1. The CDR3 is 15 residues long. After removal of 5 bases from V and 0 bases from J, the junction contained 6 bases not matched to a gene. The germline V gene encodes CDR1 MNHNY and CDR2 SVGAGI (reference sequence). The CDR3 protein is CASSQQGNTNYGYTF. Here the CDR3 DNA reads TGTGCCAGCAGTCAACAGGGGAACACTAACTATGGCTACACCTTC.

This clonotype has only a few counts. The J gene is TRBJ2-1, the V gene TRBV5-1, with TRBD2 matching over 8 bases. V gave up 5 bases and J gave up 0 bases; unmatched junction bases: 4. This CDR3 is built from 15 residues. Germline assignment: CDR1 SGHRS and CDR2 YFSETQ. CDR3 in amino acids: CASSREGFSYNEQFF. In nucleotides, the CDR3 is TGCGCCAGCAGTCGGGAGGGCTTCTCCTACAATGAGCAGTTCTTC. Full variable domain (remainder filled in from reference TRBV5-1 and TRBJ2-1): KAGVTQTPRYLIKTRGQQVTLSCSPISGHRSVSWYQQTPGQGLQFLFEYFSETQRNKGNFPGRFSGRQFSNSRSEMNVSTLELGDSALYLCASSREGFSYNEQFFGPGTRLTVL.

CDR3 in DNA: TGTGCCAGCAGCAAAGGACTAGCGGAGCCCAATGAGCAGTTCTTC. Protein: CASSKGLAEPNEQFF. The rearrangement uses TRBV7-3 and TRBJ2-1, with 10 bases matching TRBD2. The CDR3 covers 15 residues. V was clipped by 5 bases and J by 6 bases; unmatched bases: 7. Germline values: CDR1 SGHTA, CDR2 FQGTGA.

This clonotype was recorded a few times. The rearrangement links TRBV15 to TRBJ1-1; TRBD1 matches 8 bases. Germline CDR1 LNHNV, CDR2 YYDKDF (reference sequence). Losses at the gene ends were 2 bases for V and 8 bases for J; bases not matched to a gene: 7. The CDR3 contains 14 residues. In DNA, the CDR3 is TGTGCCACCAGCAGAAAATCAGGGGGCAGAGAAGCTTTCTTT. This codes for CATSRKSGGREAFF.

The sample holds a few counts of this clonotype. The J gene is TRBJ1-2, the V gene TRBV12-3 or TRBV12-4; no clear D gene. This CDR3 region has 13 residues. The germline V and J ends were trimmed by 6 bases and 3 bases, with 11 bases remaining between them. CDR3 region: CASSPTPDYGYTF. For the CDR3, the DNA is TGTGCCAGCAGCCCTACTCCGGACTATGGCTACACCTTC.

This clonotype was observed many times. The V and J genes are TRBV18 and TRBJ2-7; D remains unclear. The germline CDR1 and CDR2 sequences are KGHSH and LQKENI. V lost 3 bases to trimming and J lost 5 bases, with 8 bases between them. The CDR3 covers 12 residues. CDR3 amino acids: CASSPPGHEQYV. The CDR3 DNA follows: TGTGCCAGCTCACCCCCCGGTCACGAGCAGTACGTC.

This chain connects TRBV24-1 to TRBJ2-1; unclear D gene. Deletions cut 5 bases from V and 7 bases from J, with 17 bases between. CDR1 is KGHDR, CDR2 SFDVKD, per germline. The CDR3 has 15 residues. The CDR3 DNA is TGTGCCACCAGTGGCTCAACAGCGCGACGGAATGAGCAGTTCTTC. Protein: CATSGSTARRNEQFF.

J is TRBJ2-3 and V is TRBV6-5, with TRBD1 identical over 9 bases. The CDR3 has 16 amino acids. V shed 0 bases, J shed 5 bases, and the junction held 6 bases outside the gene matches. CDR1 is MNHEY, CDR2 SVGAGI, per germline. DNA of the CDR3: TGTGCCAGCAGTTACTCTGGGACAGGGACGCGAGATACGCAGTATTTT. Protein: CASSYSGTGTRDTQYF.

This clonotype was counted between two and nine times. CDR3: CASSLTRTSGNLNTEAFF. The CDR3 DNA follows: TGTGCCAGCAGCTTAACACGGACGTCCGGAAATCTGAACACTGAAGCTTTCTTT. This sequence joins TRBV11-2 and TRBJ1-1; D unclear. Between the trimmed V and J ends, which lost 2 bases and 0 bases, there was a span of 19 bases. Germline V gene data show CDR1 as SGHAT and CDR2 as FQNNGV. The CDR3 is 18 amino acids.

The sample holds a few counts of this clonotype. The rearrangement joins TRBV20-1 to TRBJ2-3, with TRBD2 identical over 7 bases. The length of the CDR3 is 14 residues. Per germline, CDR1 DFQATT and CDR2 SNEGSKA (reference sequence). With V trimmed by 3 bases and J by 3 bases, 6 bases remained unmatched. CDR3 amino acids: CSASWGGRTDTQYF. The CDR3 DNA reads TGCAGTGCTAGTTGGGGGGGGAGGACAGATACGCAGTATTTT.

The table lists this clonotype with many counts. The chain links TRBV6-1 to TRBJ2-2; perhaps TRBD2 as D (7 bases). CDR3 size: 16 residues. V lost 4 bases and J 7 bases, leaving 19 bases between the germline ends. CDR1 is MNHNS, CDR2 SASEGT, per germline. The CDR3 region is CASSVTPWGGSGELFF. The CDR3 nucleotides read TGTGCCAGCAGTGTCACGCCTTGGGGGGGCAGCGGGGAGCTGTTTTTT.

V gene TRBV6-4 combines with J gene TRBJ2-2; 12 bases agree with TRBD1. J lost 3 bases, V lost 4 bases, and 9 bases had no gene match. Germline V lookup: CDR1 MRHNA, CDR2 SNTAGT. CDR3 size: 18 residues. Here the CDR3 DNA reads TGTGCCAGCAGTGTTGTCCCGGGACAGGGGGCGTACACCGGGGAGCTGTTTTTT. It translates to CASSVVPGQGAYTGELFF.

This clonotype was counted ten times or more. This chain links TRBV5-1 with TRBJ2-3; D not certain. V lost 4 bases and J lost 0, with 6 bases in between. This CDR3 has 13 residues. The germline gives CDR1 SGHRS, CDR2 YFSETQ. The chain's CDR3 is CASSGFSTDTQYF. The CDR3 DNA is TGCGCCAGCAGCGGCTTTAGCACAGATACGCAGTATTTT.

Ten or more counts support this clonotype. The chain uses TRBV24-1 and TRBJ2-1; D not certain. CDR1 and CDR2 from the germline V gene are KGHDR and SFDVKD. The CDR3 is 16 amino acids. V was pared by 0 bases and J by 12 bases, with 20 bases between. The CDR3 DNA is TGTGCCACCAGTGATTTGGGCAGTAAGACAATGAGTGGGCAGTTCTTC. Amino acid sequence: CATSDLGSKTMSGQFF.

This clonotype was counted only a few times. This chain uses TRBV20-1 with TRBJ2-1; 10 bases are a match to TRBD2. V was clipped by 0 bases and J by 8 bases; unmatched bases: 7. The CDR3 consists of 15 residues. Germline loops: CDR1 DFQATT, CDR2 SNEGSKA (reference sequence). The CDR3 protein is CSARELASGGYEQFF. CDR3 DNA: TGCAGTGCTAGAGAATTAGCTAGCGGGGGTTATGAGCAGTTCTTC.

The CDR3 coding sequence is TGTGCCAGCAGCGTAGGGCAGGGATTTCGCGGCTACACCTTC. The encoded protein is CASSVGQGFRGYTF. The rearrangement uses TRBV9 and TRBJ1-2; possibly TRBD1 for D (5 bases). The V gene lost 0 bases and the J gene lost 8 bases, with 14 bases spanning the gap. Germline CDR1 is SGDLS and CDR2 is YYNGEE. The CDR3 runs 14 residues.

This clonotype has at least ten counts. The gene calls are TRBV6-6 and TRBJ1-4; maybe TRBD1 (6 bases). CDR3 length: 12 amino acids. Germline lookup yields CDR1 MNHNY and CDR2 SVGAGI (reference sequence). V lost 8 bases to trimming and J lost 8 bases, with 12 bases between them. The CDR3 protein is CASGRQVEKLFF. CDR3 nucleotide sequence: TGTGCCAGCGGGCGACAGGTCGAAAAACTGTTTTTT.

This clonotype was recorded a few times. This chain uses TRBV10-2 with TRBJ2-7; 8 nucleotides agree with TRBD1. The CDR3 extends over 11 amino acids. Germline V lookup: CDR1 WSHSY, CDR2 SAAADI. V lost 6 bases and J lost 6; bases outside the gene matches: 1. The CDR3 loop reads CASRGTGEQYV. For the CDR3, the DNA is TGCGCCAGCAGGGGGACAGGCGAGCAGTACGTC.

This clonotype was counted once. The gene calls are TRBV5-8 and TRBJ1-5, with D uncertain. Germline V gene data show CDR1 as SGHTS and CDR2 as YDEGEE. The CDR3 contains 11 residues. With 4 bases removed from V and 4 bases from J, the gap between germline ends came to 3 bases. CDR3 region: CASSLNQPQHF. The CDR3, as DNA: TGTGCCAGCAGCCTTAATCAGCCCCAGCATTTT.

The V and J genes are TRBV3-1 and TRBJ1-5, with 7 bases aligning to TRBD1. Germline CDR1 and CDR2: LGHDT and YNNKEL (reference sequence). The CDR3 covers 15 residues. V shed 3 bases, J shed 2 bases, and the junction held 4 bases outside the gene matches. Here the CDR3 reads CASSQKGAGNQPQHF. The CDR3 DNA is TGTGCCAGCAGCCAGAAGGGGGCCGGCAATCAGCCCCAGCATTTT.

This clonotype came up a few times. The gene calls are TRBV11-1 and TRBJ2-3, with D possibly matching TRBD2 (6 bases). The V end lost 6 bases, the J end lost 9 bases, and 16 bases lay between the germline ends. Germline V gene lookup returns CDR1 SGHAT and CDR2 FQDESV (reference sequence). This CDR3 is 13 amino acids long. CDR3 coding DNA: TGTGCCAGCAGTCTAGGGCCGGAGGGGACGCAGTATTTT. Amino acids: CASSLGPEGTQYF.

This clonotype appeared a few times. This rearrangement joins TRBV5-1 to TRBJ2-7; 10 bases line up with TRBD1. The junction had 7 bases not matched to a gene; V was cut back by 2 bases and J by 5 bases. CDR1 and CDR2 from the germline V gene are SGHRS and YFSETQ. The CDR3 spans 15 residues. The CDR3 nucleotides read TGCGCCAGCAGCTTAACGGGACAGGGGATCCACGAGCAGTACGTC. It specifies CASSLTGQGIHEQYV.

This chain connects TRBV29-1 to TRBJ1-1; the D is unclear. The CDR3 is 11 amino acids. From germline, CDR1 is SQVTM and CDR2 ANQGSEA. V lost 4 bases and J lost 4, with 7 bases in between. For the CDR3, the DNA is TGCAGCGTTGGACGGACCACTGAAGCTTTCTTT. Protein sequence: CSVGRTTEAFF.